The 25 T cell receptor beta chains below were found in one sample sequenced in a study of T cells in Graves' hyperthyroidism and ophthalmopathy. TCR beta CDR3 sequences were amplified from RNA transcripts. The HTBI primer set served for first-round RT-PCR of the TCR CDR3. Each CDR3 protein is one row after TCRdb ran MiXCR on the multiplex PCR reads. The repertoire consists of 610,000 or so distinct CDR3 sequences, with 46% occurring once and the leading ten covering around 7.7%. The source material was peripheral blood or thyroid tissue (not recorded which). The receptor set was obtained from a woman under 30 with Graves' hyperthyroidism.

This clonotype was found many times. This sequence joins TRBV10-3 and TRBJ2-7; TRBD1 might be the D (5 bases). Trimming pared 6 bases from V and 6 bases from J, leaving 12 bases between. The length of the CDR3 is 12 residues. Germline V gene data show CDR1 as ENHRY and CDR2 as SYGVKD. The CDR3 coding sequence is TGTGCCATCAGCCCCGTGCAGGGCGAGCAGTACTTC. It specifies CAISPVQGEQYF.

The rearrangement links TRBV7-6 to TRBJ2-7; weak D call: TRBD1 (5 bases). The CDR3 covers 17 residues. V lost 5 bases and J 2 bases, leaving 22 bases between the germline ends. Germline V CDR1 and CDR2: SGHVS, FNYEAQ. The CDR3 loop reads CASSSSPVRGLTYEQYF. The CDR3, as DNA: TGTGCCAGCAGCAGTTCACCGGTAAGGGGCCTCACCTACGAGCAGTACTTC. The whole variable domain, remainder taken from reference TRBV7-6 and TRBJ2-7, is GAGVSQSPRYKVTKRGQDVALRCDPISGHVSLYWYRQALGQGPEFLTYFNYEAQQDKSGLPNDRFSAERPEGSISTLTIQRTEQRDSAMYRCASSSSPVRGLTYEQYFGPGTRLTVT.

Of note for this clonotype: At one boundary the junction diverges from the germline segment, which might be a read error. The V gene is TRBV5-1, the J gene TRBJ1-1; D possibly corresponds to TRBD1 (5 bases). The CDR3 loop spans 14 amino acids. The germline gives CDR1 SGHRS, CDR2 YFSETQ. The CDR3 nucleotides read TGCGCCAGCACCTTGGAAGGGGTTGGCACTGAAGCTTTCTTT. This codes for CASTLEGVGTEAFF. The full variable domain, its missing parts supplied by reference TRBV5-1 and TRBJ1-1, is KAGVTQTPRYLIKTRGQQVTLSCSPISGHRSVSWYQQTPGQGLQFLFEYFSETQRNKGNFPGRFSGRQFSNSRSEMNVSTLELGDSALYLCASTLEGVGTEAFFGQGTRLTVV.

CDR3 protein: CASSSRTGSGELFF. In DNA, the CDR3 is TGTGCCAGCAGCTCCCGGACAGGGTCCGGGGAGCTGTTTTTT. The genes are TRBV11-2 and TRBJ2-2; 8 bases align to TRBD1. This CDR3 region has 14 residues. V gave up 4 bases and J gave up 6 bases; unmatched junction bases: 4. Germline V gene lookup returns CDR1 SGHAT and CDR2 FQNNGV.

This clonotype came up many times. The V call is TRBV19, the J call TRBJ2-5, with 11 bases fitting TRBD2. Germline lookup yields CDR1 LNHDA and CDR2 SQIVND (reference sequence). After removal of 6 bases from V and 0 bases from J, the junction contained 6 bases not matched to a gene. This CDR3 spans 16 amino acids. CDR3 loop: CASSRAGLADQETQYF. The CDR3 nucleotides are TGTGCCAGTAGCCGCGCGGGACTAGCGGACCAAGAGACCCAGTACTTC.

This clonotype was observed many times. This chain uses TRBV9 with TRBJ2-7, with D perhaps matching TRBD2 (5 bases). Germline V gene lookup returns CDR1 SGDLS and CDR2 YYNGEE. The CDR3 consists of 13 residues. The V end lost 0 bases, the J end lost 7 bases, and 11 bases lay between the germline ends. The CDR3 DNA follows: TGTGCCAGCAGCGTAGTGAGAGAGCGGGAGCAGTACTTC. Its protein product is CASSVVREREQYF.

This clonotype was counted only a few times. The genes are TRBV20-1 and TRBJ1-6; D may be TRBD1 (5 bases). This CDR3 contains 15 residues. The V gene's germline CDR1 is DFQATT and CDR2 SNEGSKA (reference sequence). V gave up 6 bases and J gave up 8 bases, with 20 bases separating them. This CDR3 reads CSARDPDSIDSPLHF. The DNA of the CDR3 is TGCAGTGCACGGGACCCGGATAGCATAGATTCACCCCTCCACTTT.

This clonotype was detected many times. V usage is TRBV10-3 and J usage is TRBJ2-2; D call uncertain. The CDR3 runs to 13 residues. The V end was cut by 0 bases, the J end by 5 bases, with 4 bases between. CDR1 and CDR2 from the germline V gene are ENHRY and SYGVKD. CDR3 loop: CAISESGTGELFF. In nucleotides, the CDR3 is TGTGCCATCAGTGAGTCGGGGACCGGGGAGCTGTTTTTT.

This clonotype was seen more than once but under ten times. The chain employs TRBV18 and TRBJ2-5; 8 nucleotides agree with TRBD2. The CDR3 is 16 amino acids. The germline gives CDR1 KGHSH, CDR2 LQKENI. Trimming at V came to 6 bases and at J to 4 bases, leaving 13 bases not matched to a gene. In nucleotides, the CDR3 is TGTGCCAGCTCCTCCGGCGAGCGGGAGATTAGAGAGACCCAGTACTTC. Its translation: CASSSGEREIRETQYF.

V usage is TRBV2 and J usage is TRBJ2-6; TRBD2 aligns across 10 bases. The germline CDR1 and CDR2 sequences are SNHLY and FYNNEI. The CDR3 loop spans 16 amino acids. Germline trimming cut 4 bases from V and 1 base from J; bases unmatched to any gene: 1. CDR3 amino acids: CASSVLAGSGANVLTF. The CDR3 DNA follows: TGTGCCAGCAGTGTACTAGCGGGGTCTGGGGCCAACGTCCTGACTTTC. Combining the CDR3 with reference TRBV2 and TRBJ2-6 gives the whole variable domain EPEVTQTPSHQVTQMGQEVILRCVPISNHLYFYWYRQILGQKVEFLVSFYNNEISEKSEIFDDQFSVERPDGSNFTLKIRSTKLEDSAMYFCASSVLAGSGANVLTFGAGSRLTVL.

The V call is TRBV7-2, the J call TRBJ1-3; D is undetermined. With 2 bases removed from V and 7 bases from J, the gap between germline ends came to 12 bases. This CDR3 region has 14 residues. CDR1 and CDR2 (germline): SGHTA, FQGNSA. For the CDR3, the DNA is TGTGCCAGCAGCTTATTGGGGATGAGGAACACCATATATTTT. It translates to CASSLLGMRNTIYF.

The genes are TRBV7-2 and TRBJ2-1; tentative D call: TRBD2 (5 bases). CDR1 and CDR2 from the germline V gene are SGHTA and FQGNSA. V lost 5 bases and J 5 bases, leaving 10 bases between the germline ends. The CDR3 is 13 amino acids. Here the CDR3 DNA reads TGTGCCAGCAGCCCGGGGATCCACAATGAGCAGTTCTTC. It is translated as CASSPGIHNEQFF.

This clonotype was observed a few times. In DNA form, the CDR3 reads TGTGCCAGCTGCCCAGCGGGAGGGGCAGATACGCAGTATTTT. Translation: CASCPAGGADTQYF. This sequence joins TRBV9 and TRBJ2-3, with 10 bases lining up with TRBD2. The CDR3 runs to 14 residues. In germline, CDR1 is SGDLS, CDR2 YYNGEE. V trimming: 7 bases; J trimming: 4 bases; junction bases outside the gene matches: 6.

This clonotype was found many times. The rearrangement uses TRBV27 and TRBJ1-1; weak D call: TRBD1 (5 bases). Looked up from germline, CDR1 is MNHEY and CDR2 is SMNVEV (reference sequence). The V end was cut by 3 bases, the J end by 4 bases, with 15 bases between. The CDR3 totals 15 residues. CDR3 coding DNA: TGTGCCAGCAGTTTTAGGGGCGCCGGGAGCACTGAAGCTTTCTTT. It encodes CASSFRGAGSTEAFF.

To note about this clonotype: This CDR3 fails to terminate in the conserved phenylalanine or tryptophan, so it likely reflects a read error. The gene calls are TRBV20-1 and TRBJ1-1; D remains unclear. Looked up from germline, CDR1 is DFQATT and CDR2 is SNEGSKA (reference sequence). The CDR3 has 11 amino acids. Trimming removed 6 bases at V and 8 bases at J, with 13 bases between. This chain's CDR3 is CSARSTREAFL. CDR3 in DNA: TGCAGTGCCAGATCGACCAGAGAAGCTTTCCTT.

For the CDR3, the DNA is TGTGCCAGTAGACAGCGGAACACCATATATTTT. Translating gives CASRQRNTIYF. V usage is TRBV19 and J usage is TRBJ1-3; D gene ambiguous. V was clipped by 6 bases and J by 7 bases, with 7 bases between them. The germline V gene encodes CDR1 LNHDA and CDR2 SQIVND (reference sequence). The CDR3 sequence is 11 residues long.

In its sample, this clonotype was seen once. The V and J genes are TRBV2 and TRBJ1-2; D is perhaps TRBD1 (5 bases). Trimming removed 2 bases at V and 8 bases at J, with 12 bases between. Looked up from germline, CDR1 is SNHLY and CDR2 is FYNNEI. The CDR3 is 13 amino acids. The CDR3 DNA sequence: TGTGCCAGCAGTGAATGGGGGGTAGGCGGCTACACCTTC. Its translation: CASSEWGVGGYTF. The full variable domain, completed using reference TRBV2 and TRBJ1-2, is EPEVTQTPSHQVTQMGQEVILRCVPISNHLYFYWYRQILGQKVEFLVSFYNNEISEKSEIFDDQFSVERPDGSNFTLKIRSTKLEDSAMYFCASSEWGVGGYTFGSGTRLTVV.

On this clonotype: A read error may explain this, as a much larger clone is one base away. V is TRBV7-9 and J is TRBJ1-4; the D gene is possibly TRBD1 (5 bases). Germline CDR1 and CDR2: SEHNR and FQNEAQ (reference sequence). The CDR3 extends over 13 amino acids. CDR3 in DNA: TGTGCCAGCAACTTAGCCAGGGATGAAAAACTGTTTTTT. It translates to CASNLARDEKLFF.

The chain recombines TRBV19 with TRBJ2-7, with 11 nucleotides matching TRBD2. J gave up 7 bases and V 7 bases, and 12 bases lay outside the gene matches. CDR1 LNHDA and CDR2 SQIVND come from the germline V gene (reference sequence). This CDR3 has 15 amino acids. CDR3 DNA sequence: TGTGCCAGTATGCTAGCGGGAGGCCGCTACAATGAGCAGTACTTC. It translates to CASMLAGGRYNEQYF.

This clonotype was seen just once. V usage is TRBV20-1 and J usage is TRBJ1-2, with 8 positions matching TRBD1. Germline V gene sequence: CDR1 DFQATT, CDR2 SNEGSKA (reference sequence). The CDR3 runs to 13 residues. V trimming: 1 base; J trimming: 4 bases; junction bases outside the gene matches: 2. The CDR3 spells CSARGTGSYGYTF. As DNA, the CDR3 is TGCAGTGCTAGAGGGACAGGGTCCTATGGCTACACCTTC.

Comment on this clonotype: At one of its ends the junction is not consistent with the germline gene, which may arise from a read error. The chain combines TRBV20-1 with TRBJ1-4; the D is unclear. The CDR3 totals 8 residues. Germline V gives CDR1 DFQATT, CDR2 SNEGSKA (reference sequence). The DNA of the CDR3 is TGCAGTGCTAGTTCGGAGGGTTTC. Protein: CSASSEGF.

The chain links TRBV7-2 to TRBJ1-2; 7 bases match TRBD1. Trimming cost V 5 bases and J 1 base; bases outside gene matches: 19. The CDR3 extends over 19 amino acids. The germline CDR1 and CDR2 sequences are SGHTA and FQGNSA. CDR3 residues: CASSTSGSENTGVNYGYTF. The CDR3 DNA follows: TGTGCCAGCAGCACTAGCGGGAGTGAAAACACAGGGGTTAACTATGGCTACACCTTC.

This clonotype occurred many times. The gene calls are TRBV5-1 and TRBJ2-5; 10 bases map to TRBD2. The CDR3 is made up of 15 amino acids. Germline assignment: CDR1 SGHRS and CDR2 YFSETQ. The J segment lost 5 bases and the V segment lost 4 bases, leaving 8 bases of the junction unmatched. Here the CDR3 reads CASSPEREGQETQYF. The CDR3 coding sequence is TGCGCCAGCAGCCCAGAGCGGGAGGGCCAGGAGACCCAGTACTTC.

This clonotype was detected many times. The chain joins TRBV4-1 to TRBJ2-7; either TRBD1 or TRBD2 may fit D (5 bases each). The V gene's germline CDR1 is MGHRA and CDR2 YSYEKL. V dropped 4 bases and J dropped 3 bases, with 13 bases sitting between them. CDR3 length: 14 residues. The CDR3 loop reads CASSPRDPSYEQYF. The CDR3, as DNA: TGCGCCAGCAGCCCCAGGGACCCAAGCTACGAGCAGTACTTC.

The V and J genes are TRBV20-1 and TRBJ1-2; 8 nucleotides match TRBD1. CDR3 size: 17 residues. Losses at the gene ends were 6 bases for V and 0 bases for J; bases not matched to a gene: 15. Germline loops: CDR1 DFQATT, CDR2 SNEGSKA (reference sequence). This CDR3 reads CSAGTGSGGAANYGYTF. CDR3 in DNA: TGCAGTGCCGGGACAGGTTCCGGAGGGGCGGCTAACTATGGCTACACCTTC.